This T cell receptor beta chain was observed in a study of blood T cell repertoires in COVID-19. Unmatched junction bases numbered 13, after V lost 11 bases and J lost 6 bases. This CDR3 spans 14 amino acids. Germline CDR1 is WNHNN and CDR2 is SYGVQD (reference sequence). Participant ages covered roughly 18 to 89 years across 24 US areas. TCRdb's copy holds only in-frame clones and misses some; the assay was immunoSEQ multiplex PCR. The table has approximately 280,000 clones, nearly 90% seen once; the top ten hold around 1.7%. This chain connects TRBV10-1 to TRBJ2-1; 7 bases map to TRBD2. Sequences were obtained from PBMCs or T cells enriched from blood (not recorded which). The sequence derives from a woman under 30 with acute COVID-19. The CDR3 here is CAVSVQRDGNEQFF. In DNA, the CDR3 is TGCGCCGTCAGCGTCCAGCGGGACGGCAATGAGCAGTTCTTC.